The 15 T cell receptor beta chains below were found in one sample sequenced in a study of control samples from healthy donors and cancer patients. Using immunoSEQ multiplex PCR, the repertoire was profiled, and TCRdb retains in-frame clones only, with some absent. The table shows under 450,000 clones, with around 90% occurring only once. Sample: PBMCs. These receptors were obtained from a man aged 40-49 years with head and neck cancer.

V and J are TRBV28 and TRBJ2-5; the match to TRBD1 covers 9 bases. The germline V gene encodes CDR1 MDHEN and CDR2 SYDVKM. Trimming took 7 bases from V and 5 from J; bases not matched to a gene: 14. The CDR3 spans 16 residues. The CDR3, as DNA: TGTGCCAGCACCTCGCCGGGACAGGGTAATGGTGAGACCCAGTACTTC. It is translated as CASTSPGQGNGETQYF.

Details on this clone: This same CDR3 is encoded by further DNA sequences in the sample. The V and J genes are TRBV6-5 and TRBJ1-1, with D perhaps matching TRBD1 (5 bases). The germline V gene encodes CDR1 MNHEY and CDR2 SVGAGI. V was cut by 0 bases and J by 3 bases, with 11 bases left in between. CDR3 length equals 15 residues. CDR3 protein: CASSYSWGGDTEAFF. The CDR3, as DNA: TGTGCCAGCAGTTACTCGTGGGGGGGGGACACTGAAGCTTTCTTT.

This clone was observed once. The rearrangement uses TRBV5-3 and TRBJ2-3, with a tentative D call TRBD2 (5 bases). TRBV5-3 is classed as an ORF, of uncertain function. V shed 0 bases and J shed 4 bases, with 15 bases lying between them. The CDR3 runs to 16 residues. DNA for the CDR3: TGTGCCAGAAGCTTGGGCGGGCGAAGGACGGCAGATACGCAGTATTTT. Its translation: CARSLGGRRTADTQYF.

The chain carries TRBV3-1 (or the pseudogene TRBV3-2) and TRBJ2-1; 16 positions match TRBD2. The CDR3 runs to 18 residues. Germline CDR1 is LGHDT and CDR2 is YNNKEL (reference sequence). Trimming cost V 1 base and J 5 bases; bases outside gene matches: 5. The CDR3 spells CASSQAVGLAGGDNEQFF. The CDR3 nucleotides are TGTGCCAGCAGCCAAGCTGTGGGACTAGCGGGAGGGGACAATGAGCAGTTCTTC.

This chain connects TRBV10-1 to TRBJ1-3; 10 positions match TRBD1. With V trimmed by 5 bases and J by 0 bases, 7 bases remained unmatched. Germline V gives CDR1 WNHNN, CDR2 SYGVQD (reference sequence). This CDR3 comprises 17 residues. CDR3 nucleotides: TGCGCCAGCAGTCCTGGGACAGGGGCACCCTCTGGAAACACCATATATTTT. The encoded protein is CASSPGTGAPSGNTIYF.

This chain joins TRBV5-1 and TRBJ1-2; possible D gene TRBD1, 6 bases. This CDR3 spans 12 amino acids. V lost 3 bases and J 6 bases, leaving 9 bases between the germline ends. CDR1 and CDR2 (germline): SGHRS, YFSETQ. The CDR3 sequence is CASSSYRDGYTF. The CDR3 DNA sequence: TGCGCCAGCAGCTCTTACAGGGATGGCTACACCTTC.

In this sample, this clone turned up once. J is TRBJ1-1 and V is TRBV19; D ambiguous. The germline V and J ends were trimmed by 3 bases and 2 bases, with 7 bases remaining between them. This CDR3 contains 13 residues. CDR1 is LNHDA, CDR2 SQIVND, per germline (reference sequence). CDR3 in amino acids: CASSMQVNTEAFF. The CDR3 bases are TGTGCCAGTAGTATGCAGGTTAACACTGAAGCTTTCTTT.

This clone was observed a handful of times. The rearrangement uses TRBV24-1 and TRBJ2-5; 13 bases agree with TRBD2. CDR1 and CDR2 (germline): KGHDR, SFDVKD. The CDR3 extends over 16 amino acids. V lost 4 bases and J lost 5; bases outside the gene matches: 6. The CDR3 bases are TGTGCCACCAGTGACACCGGGACTAGCGGGACGGAGACCCAGTACTTC. Translated, it gives CATSDTGTSGTETQYF.

The CDR3 protein is CASSTGTGETQYF. For the CDR3, the DNA is TGTGCCAGCAGTACCGGGACAGGAGAGACCCAGTACTTC. The chain uses TRBV6-5 and TRBJ2-5; 8 nucleotides agree with TRBD1. Germline values: CDR1 MNHEY, CDR2 SVGAGI. The CDR3 contains 13 residues. V lost 5 bases to trimming and J lost 4 bases; unmatched junction nucleotides: 3.

The chain uses TRBV27 and TRBJ2-6; 7 bases match TRBD1. The V gene's germline CDR1 is MNHEY and CDR2 SMNVEV (reference sequence). The CDR3 is 15 residues long. V lost 3 bases to trimming and J lost 2 bases; unmatched junction nucleotides: 1. CDR3 bases: TGTGCCAGCAGTTTTGACAGGGCTGGGGCCAACGTCCTGACTTTC. As protein: CASSFDRAGANVLTF.

The genes are TRBV24-1 and TRBJ2-7; D is ambiguous. The length of the CDR3 is 8 residues. Germline V gives CDR1 KGHDR, CDR2 SFDVKD. With 12 bases removed from V and 9 bases from J, the gap between germline ends came to 8 bases. The CDR3 region has the DNA TGTGCCCCTCATGGGCAGTACTTC. It codes for CAPHGQYF.

The chain is built from TRBV3-1 (or the pseudogene TRBV3-2) and TRBJ2-5; a weak D match, TRBD2 (6 bases). The CDR3 totals 16 residues. V gave up 5 bases and J gave up 1 base, with 17 bases separating them. Germline V gene lookup returns CDR1 LGHDT and CDR2 YNNKEL (reference sequence). CDR3 amino acids: CASSAAGYWSQETQYF. CDR3 in DNA: TGTGCCAGCAGCGCCGCGGGGTACTGGAGCCAAGAGACCCAGTACTTC.

Here the CDR3 DNA reads TGTGCCAGCAGCTTCGGAAGTCAAGAGACCCAGTACTTC. The encoded protein is CASSFGSQETQYF. The chain combines TRBV11-2 with TRBJ2-5; D remains unclear. There are 13 residues in the CDR3. The V end lost 3 bases, the J end lost 2 bases, and 7 bases lay between the germline ends. Per the germline V gene, CDR1 is SGHAT and CDR2 is FQNNGV.

The chain carries TRBV5-6 and TRBJ2-1; either TRBD1 or TRBD2 may fit D (5 bases each). V gave up 6 bases and J gave up 8 bases, with 27 bases separating them. Germline CDR1 SGHDT, CDR2 YYEEEE. CDR3 length: 17 residues. CDR3 DNA: TGTGCCAGCATCCTAGGGGCGACGGGGCCTCGTTTGGATGAGCAGTTCTTC. Translated, it gives CASILGATGPRLDEQFF.

The rearrangement links TRBV24-1 to TRBJ2-3; the D gene could be TRBD1 or TRBD2 (5 bases each). The V and J ends lost 4 bases and 4 bases respectively, with 14 bases between them. The CDR3 covers 15 residues. The germline V gene encodes CDR1 KGHDR and CDR2 SFDVKD. For the CDR3, the DNA is TGTGCCACCAGTGACGGGGCCCTCCCGGCAGATACGCAGTATTTT. The encoded protein is CATSDGALPADTQYF.